Listed below are T cell receptor beta chains from one sample, sequenced in a study of patients and donors after allogeneic stem cell transplantation. TCRdb ran MiXCR on the RT-PCR reads and lists one entry per CDR3 protein. The profile covers about a million distinct CDR3 sequences, with roughly 18% appearing a single time and roughly 6% taken by the ten largest. The sequencing sample was made of blood, either unsorted or a sorted T cell fraction (not recorded which). These receptors were obtained from a human donor who was either an allogeneic HSCT recipient or a stem cell or donor lymphocyte infusion donor (not recorded which). It is not recorded whose cells these are; they may come from a transplant donor. Each CDR3 is given with its conserved first and last residue. A D gene is named only where the DNA matches it firmly. For some rows the clone size is stated as once, few or many, or as a class when expanded; others skip it.

d_call,clone_size,j_call,v_call,cdr3_nt,cdr3_aa
TRBD2,.,TRBJ2-1,TRBV11-2,TGTGCCAGCAGCTCCAAATCTAGCGGGAGGGCCCTCGGGCTTCCAAATGAGCAGTTCTTC,CASSSKSSGRALGLPNEQFF
.,few,TRBJ1-2,TRBV12-3/TRBV12-4,TGTGCCAGTTCAAATGGGGGGGGGCACTATGGCTACACCTTC,CASSNGGGHYGYTF
.,many,TRBJ1-1,TRBV5-1,TGCGCCAGCAGCTGGGACAATCCGAACACTGAAGCTTTCTTT,CASSWDNPNTEAFF
TRBD2,.,TRBJ2-2,TRBV20-1,TGCAGTGCTAGAGGGGGGGGACCCTCACTATTCACCGGGGAGCTGTTTTTT,CSARGGGPSLFTGELFF
.,few,TRBJ1-6,TRBV29-1,TGCAGCAACAATGTAGGGAATTCACCCCTCCACTTT,CSNNVGNSPLHF
.,many,TRBJ2-3,TRBV12-3/TRBV12-4,TGTGCCAGCAGTTTGACAGGTTCAATACTCACAGATACGCAGTATTTT,CASSLTGSILTDTQYF
TRBD1,few,TRBJ1-5,TRBV7-8,TGTGCCAGCAGCTTATCGGAGACAGGGGTCGGGGGCAATCAGCCCCAGCATTTT,CASSLSETGVGGNQPQHF
TRBD2,.,TRBJ2-1,TRBV12-3/TRBV12-4,TGTGCCAGCAGTTTGACTAGCGGGAGTAGCTATGAGCAGTTCTTC,CASSLTSGSSYEQFF
.,once,TRBJ1-6,TRBV2,TGTGCCAGCAGCCGACCGGAGGACTTTTCACCCCTCCACTTT,CASSRPEDFSPLHF
.,few,TRBJ2-3,TRBV18,TGTGCCAGCTCAGCGGGACGGATCGGGGCAGGGCGCACAGATACGCAGTATTTT,CASSAGRIGAGRTDTQYF
TRBD2,few,TRBJ2-2,TRBV12-3/TRBV12-4,TGTGCCAGCAGATATAGCGGGGGGGTTCCCGGGGAGCTGTTTTTT,CASRYSGGVPGELFF
.,few,TRBJ2-7,TRBV20-1,TGCAGTGCTACGGACACACAAAACTCCTACGAGCAGTACTTC,CSATDTQNSYEQYF
TRBD1,few,TRBJ2-7,TRBV10-3,TGTGCCATCGCAGGGACAGGGATGAGCTCCTACGAGCAGTACTTC,CAIAGTGMSSYEQYF
.,.,TRBJ1-4,TRBV20-1,TGCAGTGCAAAGGGCGGGCAAACTAATGAAAAACTGTTTTTT,CSAKGGQTNEKLFF
.,.,TRBJ1-1,TRBV6-2/TRBV6-3,TGTGCCAGCTGTTCCACCTGGGGCACTGAAGCTTTCTTT,CASCSTWGTEAFF
TRBD1,.,TRBJ1-4,TRBV4-3,TGCGCCAGCAGCCCTTGGGGACAGGGGAGCGAAAAACTGTTTTTT,CASSPWGQGSEKLFF
.,few,TRBJ1-2,TRBV7-8,TGTGCCAGCAGCATCAGACAGAGGGCTGGCTACACCTTC,CASSIRQRAGYTF
.,.,TRBJ1-4,TRBV7-3,TGTGCCAGCAGCTTAACTCCCGCAGGGGAAGGGGAAAAACTGTTTTTT,CASSLTPAGEGEKLFF
TRBD2,few,TRBJ2-5,TRBV5-1,TGCGCCAGCAGCTTGGTCGGTGGGAGGGCCTGGGAGACCCAGTACTTC,CASSLVGGRAWETQYF
.,few,TRBJ2-1,TRBV3-1,TGTGCCAGCAGCCAATTGTCGAGGTCCTACAATGAGCAGTTCTTC,CASSQLSRSYNEQFF
TRBD2,few,TRBJ2-1,TRBV9,TGTGCCAGCAGCGTAGCGTCTAGCGGGAGCAATGAGCAGTTCTTC,CASSVASSGSNEQFF
TRBD2,few,TRBJ2-2,TRBV7-3,TGTGCCAGCAGCCCTAGCGGGGGGGCTACCGGGGAGCTGTTTTTT,CASSPSGGATGELFF
.,.,TRBJ2-1,TRBV20-1,TGCAGTGCCCTAGGGCGACGACAGGCCTCCTACAATGAGCAGTTCTTC,CSALGRRQASYNEQFF
.,.,TRBJ1-1,TRBV11-2,TGTGCCAGCAGCCCGACTAGGGGGAACACTGAAGCTTTCTTT,CASSPTRGNTEAFF
TRBD1,many,TRBJ2-1,TRBV3-1,TGTGCCAGTGCCTCCCGGGACAGGGGTTACAATGAGCAGTTCTTC,CASASRDRGYNEQFF
TRBD2,few,TRBJ2-5,TRBV6-1,TGTGCCAGCAGCGATATAGGAGCGGGGTTTGACCAAGAGACCCAGTACTTC,CASSDIGAGFDQETQYF
.,.,TRBJ1-1,TRBV12-3/TRBV12-4,TGTGCCAGCAGCCCACCCGGGGCAGGGGCCAAGATGAACACTGAAGCTTTCTTT,CASSPPGAGAKMNTEAFF
TRBD1,.,TRBJ2-2,TRBV7-7,TGTGCCAGCAGCTACACGGGACAGGGAGGAACCGGGGAGCTGTTTTTT,CASSYTGQGGTGELFF
TRBD2,.,TRBJ2-5,TRBV12-3/TRBV12-4,TGTGCCAGCAGTCCTGTCCCGGGACTAGCGGGAGGCTCCGAGACCCAGTACTTC,CASSPVPGLAGGSETQYF
.,many,TRBJ2-3,TRBV12-3/TRBV12-4,TGTGCCAGCAGTTTATACCGAGATACGCAGTATTTT,CASSLYRDTQYF
TRBD1,.,TRBJ2-1,TRBV29-1,TGCAGCGTTGAGTCCGACAGGGGAAATGAGCAGTTCTTC,CSVESDRGNEQFF
TRBD1,.,TRBJ2-7,TRBV5-1,TGCGCCAGCAGCTTGCGGGTCTCCGGGACAGGGTACGAGCAGTACTTC,CASSLRVSGTGYEQYF
.,few,TRBJ2-2,TRBV5-1,TGCGCCAGCAGCTTGGAAGGGGCGAACACCGGGGAGCTGTTTTTT,CASSLEGANTGELFF
TRBD1,few,TRBJ1-5,TRBV24-1,TGTGCCACCAGTGATGGGACAGGGACCAATCAGCCCCAGCATTTT,CATSDGTGTNQPQHF
.,few,TRBJ2-7,TRBV6-5,TGTGCCAGCAGTTCTACAGGGTCTTCGAGCGAGCAGTACTTC,CASSSTGSSSEQYF
.,few,TRBJ2-5,TRBV7-2,TGTGCCAGCAGCTTAGCGCTACAGAAAGAGACCCAGTACTTC,CASSLALQKETQYF
.,.,TRBJ1-2,TRBV7-9,TGTGCCAGCAGCGCCGACAGGCTCCATGTCTATGGCTACACCTTC,CASSADRLHVYGYTF
.,few,TRBJ2-1,TRBV6-1,TGTGCCAGCAGCCCATTCACAGGGTTGAATGAGCAGTTCTTC,CASSPFTGLNEQFF
.,.,TRBJ2-7,TRBV7-9,TGTGCCAGCAGCGCTGGCCTGGGATCCTACGAGCAGTACTTC,CASSAGLGSYEQYF
.,few,TRBJ1-5,TRBV27,TGTGCCAGCATGGCGGGATTGGGTCAGCCCCAGCATTTT,CASMAGLGQPQHF
.,.,TRBJ2-1,TRBV12-3/TRBV12-4,TGTGCCAGCAGTTTAGCCATCTACAATGAGCAGTTCTTC,CASSLAIYNEQFF
.,many,TRBJ1-1,TRBV7-2,TGTGCCAGCAGCTTAATCCGGGGCACTGAAGCTTTCTTT,CASSLIRGTEAFF
TRBD2,many,TRBJ2-2,TRBV20-1,TGCAGTGCAAGGACTAGCGGGAACACCGGGGAGCTGTTTTTT,CSARTSGNTGELFF
.,once,TRBJ2-1,TRBV11-1,TGTGCCAGCAGCTTATTCGGGCATGGAGGGTTAACTTACAATGAGCAGTTCTTC,CASSLFGHGGLTYNEQFF
.,many,TRBJ2-3,TRBV10-3,TGTGCCATCAAGGGGGGCAACAAGAACACAGATACGCAGTATTTT,CAIKGGNKNTDTQYF
TRBD2,few,TRBJ2-1,TRBV27,TGTGCCAGCAGCTCTAGCGGGAAGAAGCAGTTCTTC,CASSSSGKKQFF
.,many,TRBJ2-7,TRBV20-1,TGCAGTGCAAGGGACTCTGCCCTACCCGAGCAGTACTTC,CSARDSALPEQYF
TRBD2,.,TRBJ2-3,TRBV6-2/TRBV6-3,TGTGCCAGCGGAAGGTCGCGCGGGGGGGCATCAGATACGCAGTATTTT,CASGRSRGGASDTQYF
TRBD1,.,TRBJ2-5,TRBV14,TGTGCCAGCAGCCAACGGCCCAGGGGGCGCTTCGTGGTTGAGACCCAGTACTTC,CASSQRPRGRFVVETQYF
TRBD1,.,TRBJ1-6,TRBV7-8,TGTGCCAGCAGCTCCACCCGGGACAGGGGGCCACCCCTCCACTTT,CASSSTRDRGPPLHF
TRBD1,many,TRBJ1-1,TRBV25-1,TGTGCCAGCAGTGCACCAGGGGGAACTGAAGCTTTCTTT,CASSAPGGTEAFF
.,few,TRBJ1-5,TRBV10-3,TGTGCCACAACCCAGGGCGGGGGCAATCAGCCCCAGCATTTT,CATTQGGGNQPQHF
.,.,TRBJ2-1,TRBV2,TGTGCCAGCACCCCCGTTTACAATGAGCAGTTCTTC,CASTPVYNEQFF
.,few,TRBJ2-3,TRBV27,TGTGCCAGCAGGAAGACTCCCATCACAGATACGCAGTATTTT,CASRKTPITDTQYF
.,.,TRBJ2-1,TRBV19,TGTGCCAGTAGTACCCGAAGGGTCAATGAGCAGTTCTTC,CASSTRRVNEQFF
.,.,TRBJ2-5,TRBV6-5,TGTGCCAGCAGTTACTCGAGGGTAGTTCAAGAGACCCAGTACTTC,CASSYSRVVQETQYF
.,many,TRBJ2-7,TRBV24-1,TGTGCCACCAGCAAGGTCCCTCTCCCATCCGAGCAGTACTTC,CATSKVPLPSEQYF
TRBD2,.,TRBJ2-2,TRBV14,TGTGCCAGCAGCCAGCTAGCGGGAGACGACGGGGAGCTGTTTTTT,CASSQLAGDDGELFF
.,few,TRBJ2-7,TRBV5-1,TGCGCCAGCAGCTTGGAGGGTAGCGCCCGATTTTACGAGCAGTACTTC,CASSLEGSARFYEQYF